Reported below is one TCR beta chain. The CDR3 runs 14 residues. The germline CDR1 and CDR2 sequences are LGHNA and YSLEER. The V segment lost 8 bases and the J segment 8 bases; nucleotides outside the gene matches: 7. Here immunoSEQ multiplex PCR was the method, and the copy in TCRdb shows in-frame clones only, minus some. The table lists 90,000 to 120,000 clones, around nine tenths of them singletons. This sample was included in a study of blood T cell repertoires in COVID-19. In the study overall: There were acute and convalescent COVID-19 samples, and they came from the United States, Italy and Spain. Sample material is recorded as cDNA or gDNA derived from T cells, B-cell-depleted T cells, or PBMCs.

The clonotype was recovered from a young woman with acute or convalescent COVID-19. The chain uses TRBV4-3 and TRBJ2-1; 12 bases fit TRBD2. What was sequenced was peripheral blood. CDR3 DNA: TGCGCCAGCTCCCTAGCGGGAGGGCCCCATGAGCAGTTCTTC. Protein product: CASSLAGGPHEQFF.